These T cell receptor beta chains were read from a single sample in a study of blood T cell repertoires in COVID-19. The assay was immunoSEQ multiplex PCR, and TCRdb's table has in-frame clones only and misses some. The profile shows about 140,000 clones, around 84% of them singletons. What was sequenced was peripheral blood. Receptors originate from a woman between 55 and 75 years old with acute or convalescent COVID-19. The CDR3 runs from the conserved cysteine through the conserved F or W. Fields, in order: CDR3 protein, CDR3 DNA, D gene, J gene, clone size, V gene. The D gene is left open where the match is weak. Clone size appears in some rows only: once, few, many, or a class for an expanded clone.

cdr3_aa: CASSPRRGGDTGELFF
cdr3_nt: TGCGCCAGCAGCCCACGTAGGGGTGGGGACACCGGGGAGCTGTTTTTT
d_call: .
j_call: TRBJ2-2
clone_size: once
v_call: TRBV4-1

cdr3_aa: CASMAAGSGNTIYF
cdr3_nt: TGTGCCAGCATGGCGGCAGGGTCAGGAAACACCATATATTTT
d_call: .
j_call: TRBJ1-3
clone_size: once
v_call: TRBV27

cdr3_aa: CASSRNKGGNQPQHF
cdr3_nt: TGTGCCAGCAGTCGAAATAAGGGAGGGAATCAGCCCCAGCATTTT
d_call: .
j_call: TRBJ1-5
clone_size: .
v_call: TRBV6-2/TRBV6-3

cdr3_aa: CSASLSGGDTQYF
cdr3_nt: TGCAGTGCTAGTCTGAGCGGTGGAGATACGCAGTATTTT
d_call: .
j_call: TRBJ2-3
clone_size: .
v_call: TRBV20-1

cdr3_aa: CASSLMDTHEQYF
cdr3_nt: TGTGCCAGCAGCTTAATGGACACCCACGAGCAGTACTTC
d_call: .
j_call: TRBJ2-7
clone_size: .
v_call: TRBV7-3

cdr3_aa: CASGPGLVVGEQFF
cdr3_nt: TGTGCCAGCGGGCCGGGACTAGTAGTAGGTGAGCAGTTCTTC
d_call: TRBD2
j_call: TRBJ2-1
clone_size: .
v_call: TRBV28

cdr3_aa: CASSWTGSSYNSPLHF
cdr3_nt: TGTGCCAGCAGCTGGACAGGGAGCTCCTATAATTCACCCCTCCACTTT
d_call: TRBD1
j_call: TRBJ1-6
clone_size: .
v_call: TRBV11-2

cdr3_aa: CAWGDQADTQYF
cdr3_nt: TGTGCCTGGGGGGACCAGGCAGATACGCAGTATTTT
d_call: .
j_call: TRBJ2-3
clone_size: .
v_call: TRBV7-9

cdr3_aa: CASSVGPGLGNTEAFF
cdr3_nt: TGTGCCAGCAGCGTAGGCCCAGGGTTAGGAAACACTGAAGCTTTCTTT
d_call: .
j_call: TRBJ1-1
clone_size: .
v_call: TRBV9

cdr3_aa: CASSYSVGATTEAFF
cdr3_nt: TGTGCCAGCAGTTACTCGGTGGGGGCTACCACTGAAGCTTTCTTT
d_call: .
j_call: TRBJ1-1
clone_size: .
v_call: TRBV6-2/TRBV6-3

cdr3_aa: CASSQSGLTYEQYF
cdr3_nt: TGTGCCAGCAGCCAATCCGGACTCACCTACGAGCAGTACTTC
d_call: .
j_call: TRBJ2-7
clone_size: once
v_call: TRBV3-1/TRBV3-2

cdr3_aa: CAISVGGSAGYTF
cdr3_nt: TGTGCCATCAGTGTAGGGGGTAGTGCTGGCTACACCTTC
d_call: .
j_call: TRBJ1-2
clone_size: once
v_call: TRBV10-3

cdr3_aa: CASSRGLSSGTDTQYF
cdr3_nt: TGTGCCAGTAGTAGGGGACTAAGTTCCGGCACAGATACGCAGTATTTT
d_call: TRBD2
j_call: TRBJ2-3
clone_size: .
v_call: TRBV19

cdr3_aa: CASSLDSVAAGEQYF
cdr3_nt: TGCGCCAGCAGCTTGGACAGCGTGGCTGCGGGTGAGCAGTACTTC
d_call: .
j_call: TRBJ2-7
clone_size: .
v_call: TRBV5-1

cdr3_aa: CASSPRGWGTEAFF
cdr3_nt: TGTGCCAGCAGCCCCAGGGGCTGGGGCACTGAAGCTTTCTTT
d_call: .
j_call: TRBJ1-1
clone_size: .
v_call: TRBV11-1